Below, one T cell receptor beta chain is given with its context. This CDR3 has 14 amino acids. V dropped 11 bases and J dropped 3 bases, with 19 bases sitting between them. TCRdb itself ran the reads through MiXCR, one entry per CDR3 protein. The sample includes roughly 320,000 distinct CDR3 sequences, around a tenth of them seen just once. The source of the sample is a study of T cell repertoires in cytomegalovirus infection. Overall study: TCR beta signatures that were public indicated CMV infection and matching HLA type.

The rearrangement links TRBV12-3 or TRBV12-4 to TRBJ1-2; TRBD1 is a possible D gene (5 bases). Material for sequencing was PBMCs. The TCR comes from a human donor in good health (CMV status not recorded). Some clones in this sample may be carry-over from other donors' samples. The CDR3 nucleotides are TGTGCCTCCTCGTTCCCCGGGACCCACTATGGCTACACCTTC. Its translation: CASSFPGTHYGYTF.